Many counts were recorded for the clone carrying this T cell receptor (beta chain). Its antigen remains unidentified. The sample has other DNA sequences that encode this CDR3 too. Germline V lookup: CDR1 LNHDA, CDR2 SQIVND (reference sequence). CDR3 size: 15 residues. After removal of 5 bases from V and 6 bases from J, the junction contained 11 bases not matched to a gene. Cells sorted by CD45RO/CCR7/CD25/CD127/CD95/CD27 comprised CD4+ naive, central memory, regulatory and stem cell-like memory cells. This specimen belongs to a study of beta chain features in type 1 diabetes. Looking at the study overall: The samples had roughly 110,000,000 sorted cells examined in all.

Study results and limitations: Moderate yet significant TCRB CDR3 shortening was seen in Type 1 diabetes patients in all four CD4+ subsets.

All of the isolated RNA was reverse transcribed, so expressed TCRB transcripts were sequenced. Generated by immunoSEQ multiplex PCR, the TCRdb table keeps only in-frame clones and is missing some. This table holds more than 300,000 clones, approximately 9.7% found once. The chain links TRBV19 to TRBJ2-7; 9 bases fit TRBD1. This sequence originates from a man aged 30 to 45 with type 1 diabetes. The sequenced material came from central memory CD4+ T cells from blood. For the CDR3, the DNA is TGTGCCAGTAGTTCCCTGGGACAGGGTGTTTCCGAGCAGTACTTC. Translation gives CASSSLGQGVSEQYF.